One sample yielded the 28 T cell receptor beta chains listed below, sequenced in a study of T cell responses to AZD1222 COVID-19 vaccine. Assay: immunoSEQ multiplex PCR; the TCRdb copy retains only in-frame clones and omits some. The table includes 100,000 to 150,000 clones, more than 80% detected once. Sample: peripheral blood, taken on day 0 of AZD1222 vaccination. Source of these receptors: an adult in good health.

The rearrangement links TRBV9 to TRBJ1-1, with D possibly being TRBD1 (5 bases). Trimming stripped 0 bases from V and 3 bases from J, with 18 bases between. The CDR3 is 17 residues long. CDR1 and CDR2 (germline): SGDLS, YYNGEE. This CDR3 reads CASSVATTTARDTEAFF. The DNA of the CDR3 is TGTGCCAGCAGCGTAGCTACCACGACAGCCCGGGACACTGAAGCTTTCTTT. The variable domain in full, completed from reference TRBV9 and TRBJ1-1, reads DSGVTQTPKHLITATGQRVTLRCSPRSGDLSVYWYQQSLDQGLQFLIQYYNGEERAKGNILERFSAQQFPDLHSELNLSSLELGDSALYFCASSVATTTARDTEAFFGQGTRLTVV.

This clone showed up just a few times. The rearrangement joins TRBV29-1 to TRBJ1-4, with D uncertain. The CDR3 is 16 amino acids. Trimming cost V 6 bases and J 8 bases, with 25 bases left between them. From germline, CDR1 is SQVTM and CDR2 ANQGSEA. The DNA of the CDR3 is TGCAGCGTCCAAGACGGATTTCTTGGCCTGAACGAAAAACTGTTTTTT. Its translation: CSVQDGFLGLNEKLFF. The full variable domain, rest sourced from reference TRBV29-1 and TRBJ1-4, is SAVISQKPSRDICQRGTSLTIQCQVDSQVTMMFWYRQQPGQSLTLIATANQGSEATYESGFVIDKFPISRPNLTFSTLTVSNMSPEDSSIYLCSVQDGFLGLNEKLFFGSGTQLSVL.

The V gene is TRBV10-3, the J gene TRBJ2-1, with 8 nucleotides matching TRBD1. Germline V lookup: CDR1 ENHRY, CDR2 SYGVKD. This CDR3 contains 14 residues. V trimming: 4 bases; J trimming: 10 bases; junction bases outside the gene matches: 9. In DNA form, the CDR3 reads TGTGCCATCAGTGCCCCGTGGAGACAGGGGGAGCAGTTCTTC. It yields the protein CAISAPWRQGEQFF.

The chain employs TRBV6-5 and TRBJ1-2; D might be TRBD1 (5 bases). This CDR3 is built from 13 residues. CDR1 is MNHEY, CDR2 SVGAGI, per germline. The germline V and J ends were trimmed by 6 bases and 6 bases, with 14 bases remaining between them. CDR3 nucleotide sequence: TGTGCCAGCAGCTATGGGACGCCGGATGGCTACACCTTC. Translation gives CASSYGTPDGYTF.

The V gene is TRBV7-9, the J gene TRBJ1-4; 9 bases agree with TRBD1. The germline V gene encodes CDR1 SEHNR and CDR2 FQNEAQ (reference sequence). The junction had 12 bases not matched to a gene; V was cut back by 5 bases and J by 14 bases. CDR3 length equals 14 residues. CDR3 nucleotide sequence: TGTGCCAGCAGCGCAGAGGGACAGGGAGGCGCGCTGTTTTTT. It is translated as CASSAEGQGGALFF. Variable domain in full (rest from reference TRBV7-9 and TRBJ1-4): DTGVSQNPRHKITKRGQNVTFRCDPISEHNRLYWYRQTLGQGPEFLTYFQNEAQLEKSRLLSDRFSAERPKGSFSTLEIQRTEQGDSAMYLCASSAEGQGGALFFGSGTQLSVL.

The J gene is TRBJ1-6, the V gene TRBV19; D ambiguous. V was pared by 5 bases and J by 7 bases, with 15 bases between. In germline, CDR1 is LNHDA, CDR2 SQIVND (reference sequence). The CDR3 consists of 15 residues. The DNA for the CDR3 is TGTGCCAGTAGTGCGGAGGAACGGTTGAATTCACCCCTCCACTTT. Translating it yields CASSAEERLNSPLHF.

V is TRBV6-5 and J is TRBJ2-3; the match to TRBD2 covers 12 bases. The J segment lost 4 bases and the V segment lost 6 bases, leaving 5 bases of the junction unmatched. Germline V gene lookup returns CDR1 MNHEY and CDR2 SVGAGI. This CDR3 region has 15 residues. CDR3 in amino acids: CASRLAGGRADTQYF. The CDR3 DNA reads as TGTGCCAGCAGGCTAGCGGGAGGGCGGGCAGATACGCAGTATTTT.

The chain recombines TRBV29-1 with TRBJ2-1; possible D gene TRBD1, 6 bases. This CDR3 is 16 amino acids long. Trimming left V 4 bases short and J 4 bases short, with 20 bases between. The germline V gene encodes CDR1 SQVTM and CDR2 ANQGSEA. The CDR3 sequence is CSVALQDSYFYNEQFF. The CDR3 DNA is TGCAGCGTTGCCCTCCAGGACAGCTATTTTTACAATGAGCAGTTCTTC.

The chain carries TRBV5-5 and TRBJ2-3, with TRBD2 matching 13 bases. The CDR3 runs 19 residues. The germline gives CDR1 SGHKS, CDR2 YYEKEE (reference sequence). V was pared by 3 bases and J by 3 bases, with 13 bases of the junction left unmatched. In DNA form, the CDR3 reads TGTGCCAGCAGCTCCCGGACTAGCGGGAGAAGGGGCTTGACAGATACGCAGTATTTT. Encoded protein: CASSSRTSGRRGLTDTQYF.

The CDR3 DNA reads as TGTGCCAGCAGTTTCAGCTGGGACACTGAAGCTTTCTTT. Its translation: CASSFSWDTEAFF. The chain uses TRBV6-5 and TRBJ1-1; D gene unclear. The CDR3 spans 13 residues. Deletions cut 4 bases from V and 3 bases from J, with 9 bases between. CDR1 is MNHEY and CDR2 is SVGAGI in the germline V gene.

The CDR3 sequence is CASSPEPGYDTGELFF. In DNA form, the CDR3 reads TGTGCCAGCAGCCCGGAGCCCGGGTATGACACCGGGGAGCTGTTTTTT. The chain employs TRBV5-8 and TRBJ2-2; D is uncertain. The CDR3 consists of 16 residues. Germline V gives CDR1 SGHTS, CDR2 YDEGEE. V was trimmed by 4 bases and J by 3 bases, leaving 16 bases between them.

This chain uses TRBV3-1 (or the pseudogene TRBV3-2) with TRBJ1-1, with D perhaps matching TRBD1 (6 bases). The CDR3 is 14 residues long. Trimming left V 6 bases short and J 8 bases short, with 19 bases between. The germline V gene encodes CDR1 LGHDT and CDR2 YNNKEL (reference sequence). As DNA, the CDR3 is TGTGCCAGCAGGCCCCGAGGACAGTCGGTGGAAGCTTTCTTT. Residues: CASRPRGQSVEAFF.

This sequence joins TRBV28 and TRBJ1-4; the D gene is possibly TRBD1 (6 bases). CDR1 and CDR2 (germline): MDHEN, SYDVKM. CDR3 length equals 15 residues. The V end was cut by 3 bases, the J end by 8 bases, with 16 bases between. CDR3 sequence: CASSFRGTRYEKLFF. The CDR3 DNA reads TGTGCCAGCAGTTTCAGGGGTACGCGTTACGAAAAACTGTTTTTT.

Here the CDR3 DNA reads TGTGCCAGCAGTGAAGGGGGACAGGGTTACAATGAGCAGTTCTTC. Protein product: CASSEGGQGYNEQFF. The chain is built from TRBV6-4 and TRBJ2-1; 9 positions match TRBD1. The V gene's germline CDR1 is MRHNA and CDR2 SNTAGT. V was pared by 3 bases and J by 4 bases, with 4 bases of the junction left unmatched. The CDR3 runs 15 residues.

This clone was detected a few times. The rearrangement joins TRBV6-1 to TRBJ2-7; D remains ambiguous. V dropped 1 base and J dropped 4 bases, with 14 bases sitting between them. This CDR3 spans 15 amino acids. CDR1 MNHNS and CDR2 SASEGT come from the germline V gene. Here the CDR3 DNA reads TGTGCCAGCAGTGAAGGACTTGTGGTTGGGTACGAGCAGTACTTC. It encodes CASSEGLVVGYEQYF.

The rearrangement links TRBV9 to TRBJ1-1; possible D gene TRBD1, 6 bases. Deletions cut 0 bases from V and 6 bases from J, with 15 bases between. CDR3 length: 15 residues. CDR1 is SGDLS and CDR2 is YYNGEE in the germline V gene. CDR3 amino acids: CASSVGAGVVPEAFF. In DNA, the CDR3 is TGTGCCAGCAGCGTAGGGGCAGGGGTCGTTCCTGAAGCTTTCTTT.

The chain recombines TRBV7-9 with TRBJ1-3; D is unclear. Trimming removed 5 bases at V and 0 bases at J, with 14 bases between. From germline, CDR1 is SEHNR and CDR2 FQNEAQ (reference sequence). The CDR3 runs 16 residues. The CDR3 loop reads CASSARTESSGNTIYF. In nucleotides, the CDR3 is TGTGCCAGCAGCGCCAGGACGGAGAGCTCTGGAAACACCATATATTTT. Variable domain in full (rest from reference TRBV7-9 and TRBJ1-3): DTGVSQNPRHKITKRGQNVTFRCDPISEHNRLYWYRQTLGQGPEFLTYFQNEAQLEKSRLLSDRFSAERPKGSFSTLEIQRTEQGDSAMYLCASSARTESSGNTIYFGEGSWLTVV.

CDR3 protein: CATSDFDSPYEQYF. CDR3 sequence (DNA): TGTGCCACCAGTGATTTCGACAGCCCCTACGAGCAGTACTTC. The chain recombines TRBV24-1 with TRBJ2-7, with a tentative D call TRBD1 (5 bases). The CDR3 has 14 amino acids. CDR1 is KGHDR and CDR2 is SFDVKD in the germline V gene. Deletions cut 1 base from V and 2 bases from J, with 8 bases between.

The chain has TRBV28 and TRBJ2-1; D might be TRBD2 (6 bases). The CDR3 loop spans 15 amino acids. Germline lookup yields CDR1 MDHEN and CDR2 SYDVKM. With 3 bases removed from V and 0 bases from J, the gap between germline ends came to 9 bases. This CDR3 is CASSFSGLSYNEQFF. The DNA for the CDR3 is TGTGCCAGCAGTTTTAGCGGACTCTCCTACAATGAGCAGTTCTTC.

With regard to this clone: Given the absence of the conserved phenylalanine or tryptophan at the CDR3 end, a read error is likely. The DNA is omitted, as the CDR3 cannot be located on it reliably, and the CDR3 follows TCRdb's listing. The CDR3 loop is CASSEIGAVI. The V call is TRBV2, the J call TRBJ1-1. Germline loops: CDR1 SNHLY, CDR2 FYNNEI. The CDR3 region is 10 residues in length, termini included.

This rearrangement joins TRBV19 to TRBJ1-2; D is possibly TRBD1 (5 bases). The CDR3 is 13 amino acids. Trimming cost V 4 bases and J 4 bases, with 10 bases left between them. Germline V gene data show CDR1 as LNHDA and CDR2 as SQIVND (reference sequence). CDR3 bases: TGTGCCAGTAGTACTCTAGACAGCTATGGCTACACCTTC. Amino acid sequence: CASSTLDSYGYTF. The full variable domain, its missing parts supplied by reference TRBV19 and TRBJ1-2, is DGGITQSPKYLFRKEGQNVTLSCEQNLNHDAMYWYRQDPGQGLRLIYYSQIVNDFQKGDIAEGYSVSREKKESFPLTVTSAQKNPTAFYLCASSTLDSYGYTFGSGTRLTVV.

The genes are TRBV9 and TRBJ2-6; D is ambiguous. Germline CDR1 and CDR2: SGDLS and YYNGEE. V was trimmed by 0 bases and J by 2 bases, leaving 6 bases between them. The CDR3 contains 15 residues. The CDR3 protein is CASSVGGAGANVLTF. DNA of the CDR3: TGTGCCAGCAGCGTAGGTGGGGCTGGGGCCAACGTCCTGACTTTC.

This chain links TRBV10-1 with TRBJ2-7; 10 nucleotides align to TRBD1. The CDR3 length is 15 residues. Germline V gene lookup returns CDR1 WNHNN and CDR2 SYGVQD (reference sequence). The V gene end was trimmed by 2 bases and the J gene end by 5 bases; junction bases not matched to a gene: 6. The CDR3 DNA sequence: TGCGCCAGCAGTGAGCCCGGGACAGGGGCCAACGAGCAGTACTTC. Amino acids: CASSEPGTGANEQYF.

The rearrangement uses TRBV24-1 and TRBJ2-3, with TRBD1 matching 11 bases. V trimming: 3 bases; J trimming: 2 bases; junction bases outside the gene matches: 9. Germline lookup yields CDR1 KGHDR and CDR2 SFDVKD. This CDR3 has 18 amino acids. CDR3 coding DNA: TGTGCCACCAGTGATCTCAGTAAGGACAGGGGGCACACAGATACGCAGTATTTT. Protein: CATSDLSKDRGHTDTQYF.

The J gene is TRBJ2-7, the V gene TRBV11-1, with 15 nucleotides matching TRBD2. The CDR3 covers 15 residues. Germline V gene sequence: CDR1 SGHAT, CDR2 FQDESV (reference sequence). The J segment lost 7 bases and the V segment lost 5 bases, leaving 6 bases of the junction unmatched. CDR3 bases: TGTGCCAGCAGCCCCGGGACTAGCGGGAGGACAGAGCAGTACTTC. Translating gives CASSPGTSGRTEQYF.

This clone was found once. CDR3 bases: TGTGCCAGCTCACCTTTCGGGACCCAGTACTTC. Encoded protein: CASSPFGTQYF. V gene TRBV18 combines with J gene TRBJ2-5, with no clear D. This CDR3 is 11 amino acids long. Trimming took 3 bases from V and 7 from J, leaving 6 bases between them. CDR1 KGHSH and CDR2 LQKENI come from the germline V gene.

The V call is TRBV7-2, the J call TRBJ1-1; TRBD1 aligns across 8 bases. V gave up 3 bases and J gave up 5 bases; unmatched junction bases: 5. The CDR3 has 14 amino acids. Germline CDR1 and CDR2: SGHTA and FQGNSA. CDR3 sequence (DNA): TGTGCCAGCAGCTTGCAGGGACAGGTAACTGAAGCTTTCTTT. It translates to CASSLQGQVTEAFF. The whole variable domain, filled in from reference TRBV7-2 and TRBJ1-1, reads GAGVSQSPSNKVTEKGKDVELRCDPISGHTALYWYRQSLGQGLEFLIYFQGNSAPDKSGLPSDRFSAERTGGSVSTLTIQRTQQEDSAVYLCASSLQGQVTEAFFGQGTRLTVV.

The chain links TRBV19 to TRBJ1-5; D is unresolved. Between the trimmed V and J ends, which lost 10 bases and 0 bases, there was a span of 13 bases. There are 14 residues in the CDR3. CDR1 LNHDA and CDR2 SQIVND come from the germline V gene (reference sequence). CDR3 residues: CATKGDFSNQPQHF. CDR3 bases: TGTGCCACCAAGGGCGATTTTAGCAATCAGCCCCAGCATTTT. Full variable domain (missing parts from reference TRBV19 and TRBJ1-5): DGGITQSPKYLFRKEGQNVTLSCEQNLNHDAMYWYRQDPGQGLRLIYYSQIVNDFQKGDIAEGYSVSREKKESFPLTVTSAQKNPTAFYLCATKGDFSNQPQHFGDGTRLSIL.